A single sample is the source of the 9 T cell receptor beta chains below, sequenced in a study of blood T cell repertoires in COVID-19. The repertoire was sequenced with immunoSEQ multiplex PCR; TCRdb's copy has only in-frame clones and lacks some. This repertoire shows 95,000 to 150,000 clones, around four fifths found once; its top ten account for roughly 5.5%. The material sequenced was peripheral blood. The receptors here all came from a man aged 55 to 70 with acute or convalescent COVID-19.

The chain links TRBV5-6 to TRBJ2-1; TRBD1 might be the D (6 bases). Germline CDR1 is SGHDT and CDR2 is YYEEEE. There are 15 residues in the CDR3. V was clipped by 4 bases and J by 8 bases, with 19 bases between them. The CDR3 loop reads CASSVTGSSGHEQFF. The CDR3 DNA reads TGTGCCAGCAGCGTAACAGGGAGTTCTGGTCATGAGCAGTTCTTC.

The V gene is TRBV11-3, the J gene TRBJ1-1; the match to TRBD1 covers 8 bases. The CDR3 length is 15 residues. Germline CDR1 and CDR2: SGHNT and YENEEA. The J segment lost 0 bases and the V segment lost 5 bases, leaving 5 bases of the junction unmatched. DNA of the CDR3: TGTGCCAGCAGCACACAGGGGGGTATGAACACTGAAGCTTTCTTT. Its translation is CASSTQGGMNTEAFF.

This clone was seen repeatedly, ten times or more. V gene TRBV4-2 combines with J gene TRBJ2-7; 8 positions agree with TRBD1. Germline V CDR1 and CDR2: LGHNA, YNFKEQ. V shed 4 bases and J 5 bases; nucleotides not matched to a gene: 22. CDR3 length equals 19 residues. CDR3 residues: CASSRLPGQAPLGGNEQYF. The CDR3 coding sequence is TGTGCCAGCAGCCGCTTACCGGGACAGGCGCCACTTGGGGGGAACGAGCAGTACTTC.

The chain carries TRBV19 and TRBJ2-1, with 13 bases lining up with TRBD2. J gave up 8 bases and V 6 bases, and 7 bases lay outside the gene matches. CDR1 and CDR2 from the germline V gene are LNHDA and SQIVND (reference sequence). The CDR3 totals 15 residues. CDR3 nucleotide sequence: TGTGCCAGTAGCCCGGGACTAGCGGGAAGGGATGAGCAGTTCTTC. The encoded protein is CASSPGLAGRDEQFF. The variable domain in full, completed from reference TRBV19 and TRBJ2-1, reads DGGITQSPKYLFRKEGQNVTLSCEQNLNHDAMYWYRQDPGQGLRLIYYSQIVNDFQKGDIAEGYSVSREKKESFPLTVTSAQKNPTAFYLCASSPGLAGRDEQFFGPGTRLTVL.

The CDR3 DNA reads TGTGCCAGCAGCCCCCTGGACGGACCTGGACACTACACCTTC. It codes for CASSPLDGPGHYTF. The chain carries TRBV7-9 and TRBJ1-2; D is perhaps TRBD1 (5 bases). The CDR3 sequence is 14 residues long. Between the trimmed V and J ends, which lost 5 bases and 10 bases, there was a span of 20 bases. From germline, CDR1 is SEHNR and CDR2 FQNEAQ (reference sequence).

The V gene is TRBV3-1 (or the pseudogene TRBV3-2), the J gene TRBJ1-1; TRBD1 aligns across 7 bases. V shed 0 bases and J 10 bases; nucleotides not matched to a gene: 8. The CDR3 sequence is 14 residues long. Germline V lookup: CDR1 LGHDT, CDR2 YNNKEL (reference sequence). The CDR3 region is CASSQEDRVRVAFF. CDR3 DNA sequence: TGTGCCAGCAGCCAAGAAGACAGGGTCCGCGTAGCTTTCTTT.

The gene calls are TRBV9 and TRBJ1-1, with TRBD1 matching over 12 bases. V lost 6 bases to trimming and J lost 4 bases; unmatched junction nucleotides: 13. This CDR3 has 17 amino acids. Germline lookup yields CDR1 SGDLS and CDR2 YYNGEE. Here the CDR3 DNA reads TGTGCCAGCATGCCCGGGACAGGGGGCGCGTGGAGCACTGAAGCTTTCTTT. Residues: CASMPGTGGAWSTEAFF. Full variable domain (outside the CDR3, taken from reference TRBV9 and TRBJ1-1): DSGVTQTPKHLITATGQRVTLRCSPRSGDLSVYWYQQSLDQGLQFLIQYYNGEERAKGNILERFSAQQFPDLHSELNLSSLELGDSALYFCASMPGTGGAWSTEAFFGQGTRLTVV.

This clone was picked up a small number of times. The chain couples TRBV27 to TRBJ1-6; 9 bases line up with TRBD1. CDR3 length: 15 residues. Losses at the gene ends were 3 bases for V and 7 bases for J; bases not matched to a gene: 4. CDR1 and CDR2 (germline): MNHEY, SMNVEV (reference sequence). The CDR3 region has the DNA TGTGCCAGCAGTTTGGGGACAGGGTACAATTCACCCCTCCACTTT. Its protein is CASSLGTGYNSPLHF.

Only a few counts were recorded for this clone. The chain recombines TRBV5-6 with TRBJ2-4; possible D gene TRBD2, 5 bases. Germline loops: CDR1 SGHDT, CDR2 YYEEEE. This CDR3 spans 16 amino acids. Trimming pared 1 base from V and 3 bases from J, leaving 14 bases between. This CDR3 reads CASSLFGVSVKNIQYF. CDR3 bases: TGTGCCAGCAGCTTGTTCGGGGTATCGGTCAAAAACATTCAGTACTTC.